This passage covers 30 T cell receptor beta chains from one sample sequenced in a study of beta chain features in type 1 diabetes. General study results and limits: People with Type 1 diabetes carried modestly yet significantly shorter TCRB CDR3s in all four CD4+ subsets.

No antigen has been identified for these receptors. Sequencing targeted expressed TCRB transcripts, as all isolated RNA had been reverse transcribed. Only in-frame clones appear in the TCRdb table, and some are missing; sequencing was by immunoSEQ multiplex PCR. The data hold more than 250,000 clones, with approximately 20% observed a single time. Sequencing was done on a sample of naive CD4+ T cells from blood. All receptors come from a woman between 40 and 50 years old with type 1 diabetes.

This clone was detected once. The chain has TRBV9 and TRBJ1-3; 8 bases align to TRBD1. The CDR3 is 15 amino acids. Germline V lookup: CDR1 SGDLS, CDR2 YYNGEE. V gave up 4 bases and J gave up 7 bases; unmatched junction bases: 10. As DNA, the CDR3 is TGTGCCAGCAGCCCTCGGGGGCAGGGGGCGAACACCATATATTTT. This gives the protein CASSPRGQGANTIYF.

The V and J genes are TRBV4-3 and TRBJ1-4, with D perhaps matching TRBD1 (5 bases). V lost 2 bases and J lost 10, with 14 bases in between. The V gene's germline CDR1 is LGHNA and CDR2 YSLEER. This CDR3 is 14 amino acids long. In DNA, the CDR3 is TGCGCCAGCAGCCAACGCCAACTTACAGGAAAACTGTTTTTT. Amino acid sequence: CASSQRQLTGKLFF.

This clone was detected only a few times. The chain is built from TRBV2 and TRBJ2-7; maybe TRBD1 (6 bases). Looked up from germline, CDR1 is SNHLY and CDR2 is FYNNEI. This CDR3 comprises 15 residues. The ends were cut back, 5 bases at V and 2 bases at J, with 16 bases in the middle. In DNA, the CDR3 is TGTGCCAGCAGTCCCACCCCAGGGGCTCCCTACGAGCAGTACTTC. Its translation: CASSPTPGAPYEQYF.

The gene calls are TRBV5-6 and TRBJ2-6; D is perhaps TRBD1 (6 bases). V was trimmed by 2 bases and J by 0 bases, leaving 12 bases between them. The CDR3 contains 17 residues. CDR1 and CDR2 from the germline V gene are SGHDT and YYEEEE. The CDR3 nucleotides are TGTGCCAGCAGCTTCAGGCAGGGGCACTCTGGGGCCAACGTCCTGACTTTC. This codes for CASSFRQGHSGANVLTF.

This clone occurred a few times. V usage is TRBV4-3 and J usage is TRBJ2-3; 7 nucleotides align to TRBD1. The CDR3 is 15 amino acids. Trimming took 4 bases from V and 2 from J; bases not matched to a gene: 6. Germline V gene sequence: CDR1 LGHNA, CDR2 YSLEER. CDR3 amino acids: CASSRVDRFTDTQYF. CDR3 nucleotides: TGCGCCAGCAGCCGGGTGGACAGGTTCACAGATACGCAGTATTTT.

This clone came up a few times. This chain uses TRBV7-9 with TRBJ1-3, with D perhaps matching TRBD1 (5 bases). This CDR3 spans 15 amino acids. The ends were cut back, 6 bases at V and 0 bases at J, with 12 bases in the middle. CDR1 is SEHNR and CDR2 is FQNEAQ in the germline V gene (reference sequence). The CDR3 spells CASRPTGNSGNTIYF. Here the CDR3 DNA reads TGTGCCAGCAGGCCCACAGGAAACTCTGGAAACACCATATATTTT.

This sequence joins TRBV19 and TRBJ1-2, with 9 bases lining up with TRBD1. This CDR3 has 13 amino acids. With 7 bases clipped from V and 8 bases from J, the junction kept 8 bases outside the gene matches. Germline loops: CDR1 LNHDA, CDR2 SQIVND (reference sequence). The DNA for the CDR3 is TGTGCCAGTAATCGGGACAGGGAGCAAGGCTACACCTTC. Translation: CASNRDREQGYTF.

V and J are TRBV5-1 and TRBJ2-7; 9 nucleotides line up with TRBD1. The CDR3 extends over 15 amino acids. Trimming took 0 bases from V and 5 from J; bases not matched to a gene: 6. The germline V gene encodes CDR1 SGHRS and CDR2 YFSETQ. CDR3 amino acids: CASSLEQGASHEQYF. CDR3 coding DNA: TGCGCCAGCAGCTTGGAACAGGGGGCGAGCCACGAGCAGTACTTC.

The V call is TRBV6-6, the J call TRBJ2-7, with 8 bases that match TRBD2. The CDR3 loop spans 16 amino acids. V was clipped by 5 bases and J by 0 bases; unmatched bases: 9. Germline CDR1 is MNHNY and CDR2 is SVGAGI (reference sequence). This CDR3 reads CASSPHSGMVSYEQYF. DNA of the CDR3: TGTGCCAGCAGTCCGCATAGCGGGATGGTCTCCTACGAGCAGTACTTC.

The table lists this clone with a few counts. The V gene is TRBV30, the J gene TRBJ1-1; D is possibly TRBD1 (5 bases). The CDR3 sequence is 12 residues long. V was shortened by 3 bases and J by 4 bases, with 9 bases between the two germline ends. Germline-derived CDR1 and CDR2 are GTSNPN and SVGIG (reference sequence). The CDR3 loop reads CAWSAGSTEAFF. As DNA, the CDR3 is TGTGCCTGGAGCGCAGGGTCCACTGAAGCTTTCTTT.

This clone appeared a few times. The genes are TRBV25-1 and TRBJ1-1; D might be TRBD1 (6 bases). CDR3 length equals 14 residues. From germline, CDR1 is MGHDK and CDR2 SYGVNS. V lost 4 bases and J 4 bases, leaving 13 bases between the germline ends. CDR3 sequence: CASSGHRVGTEAFF. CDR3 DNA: TGTGCCAGCAGTGGTCACAGGGTGGGCACTGAAGCTTTCTTT.

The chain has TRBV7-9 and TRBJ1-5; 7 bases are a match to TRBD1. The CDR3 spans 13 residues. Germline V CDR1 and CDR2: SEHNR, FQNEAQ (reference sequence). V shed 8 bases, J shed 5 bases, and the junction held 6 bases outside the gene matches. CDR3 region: CASSRQGDQPQHF. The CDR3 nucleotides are TGTGCCAGCTCGCGACAGGGCGATCAGCCCCAGCATTTT.

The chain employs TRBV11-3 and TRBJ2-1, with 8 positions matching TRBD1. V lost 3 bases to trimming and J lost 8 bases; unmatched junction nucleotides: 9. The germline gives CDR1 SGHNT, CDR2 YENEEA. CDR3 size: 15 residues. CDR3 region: CASSLTGDGGDEQFF. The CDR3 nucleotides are TGTGCCAGCAGCTTGACAGGGGATGGGGGCGATGAGCAGTTCTTC.

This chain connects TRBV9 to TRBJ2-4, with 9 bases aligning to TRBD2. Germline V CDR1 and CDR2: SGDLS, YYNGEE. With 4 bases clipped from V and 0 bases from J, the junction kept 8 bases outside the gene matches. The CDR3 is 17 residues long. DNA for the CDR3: TGTGCCAGCAGCCCCGGTGTAGCGGGAGAAGCCAAAAACATTCAGTACTTC. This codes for CASSPGVAGEAKNIQYF.

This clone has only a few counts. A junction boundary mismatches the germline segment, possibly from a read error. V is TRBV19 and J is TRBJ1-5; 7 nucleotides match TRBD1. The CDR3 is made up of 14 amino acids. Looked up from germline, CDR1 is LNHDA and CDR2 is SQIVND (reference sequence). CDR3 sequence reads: CASSITGANRPQHF. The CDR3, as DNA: TGTGCCAGTAGTATAACAGGGGCCAATCGGCCCCAGCATTTT. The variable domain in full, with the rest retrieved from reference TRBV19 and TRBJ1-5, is DGGITQSPKYLFRKEGQNVTLSCEQNLNHDAMYWYRQDPGQGLRLIYYSQIVNDFQKGDIAEGYSVSREKKESFPLTVTSAQKNPTAFYLCASSITGANRPQHFGDGTRLSIL.

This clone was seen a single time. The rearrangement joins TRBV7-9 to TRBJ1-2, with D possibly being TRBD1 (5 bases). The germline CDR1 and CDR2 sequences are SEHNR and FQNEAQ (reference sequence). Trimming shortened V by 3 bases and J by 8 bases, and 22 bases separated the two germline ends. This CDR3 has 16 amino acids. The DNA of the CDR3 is TGTGCCAGCAGCTTCCTATCCGACCCTGCCGGGGGAGGCTACACCTTC. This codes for CASSFLSDPAGGGYTF.

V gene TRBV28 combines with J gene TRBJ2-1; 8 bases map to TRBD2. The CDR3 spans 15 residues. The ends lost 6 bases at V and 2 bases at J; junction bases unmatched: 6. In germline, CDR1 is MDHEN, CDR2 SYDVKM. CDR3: CASSRGGGTYNEQFF. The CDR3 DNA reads TGTGCCAGCAGCCGGGGGGGCGGCACCTACAATGAGCAGTTCTTC.

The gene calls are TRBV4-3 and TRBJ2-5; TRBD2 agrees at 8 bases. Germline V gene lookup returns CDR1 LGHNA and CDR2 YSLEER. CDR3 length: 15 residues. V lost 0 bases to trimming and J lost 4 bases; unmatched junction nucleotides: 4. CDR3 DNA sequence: TGCGCCAGCAGCCAAGATCCGGGGGGGGGAGAGACCCAGTACTTC. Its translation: CASSQDPGGGETQYF.

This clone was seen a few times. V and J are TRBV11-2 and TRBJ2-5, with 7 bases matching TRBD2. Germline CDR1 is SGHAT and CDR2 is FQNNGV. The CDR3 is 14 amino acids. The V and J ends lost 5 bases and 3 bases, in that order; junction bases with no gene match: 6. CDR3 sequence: CASSPWAGEETQYF. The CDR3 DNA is TGTGCCAGCAGCCCCTGGGCGGGGGAAGAGACCCAGTACTTC.

CDR3 amino acids: CASSPLSSTDTQYF. The CDR3 DNA reads as TGTGCCAGCAGTCCCTTATCTAGCACAGATACGCAGTATTTT. This chain uses TRBV28 with TRBJ2-3; D gene ambiguous. The germline gives CDR1 MDHEN, CDR2 SYDVKM. V was trimmed by 5 bases and J by 0 bases, leaving 9 bases between them. The CDR3 consists of 14 residues.

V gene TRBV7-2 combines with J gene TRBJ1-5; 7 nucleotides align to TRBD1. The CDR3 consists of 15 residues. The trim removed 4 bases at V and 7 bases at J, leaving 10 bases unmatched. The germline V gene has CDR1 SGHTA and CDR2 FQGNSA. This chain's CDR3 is CASSSPDREDQPQHF. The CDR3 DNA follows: TGTGCCAGCAGCTCCCCCGACAGGGAGGACCAGCCCCAGCATTTT.

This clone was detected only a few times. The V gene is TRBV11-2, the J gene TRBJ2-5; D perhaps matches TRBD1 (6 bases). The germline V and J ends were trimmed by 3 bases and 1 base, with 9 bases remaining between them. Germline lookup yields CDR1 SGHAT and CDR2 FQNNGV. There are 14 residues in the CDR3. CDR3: CASSFWGLQETQYF. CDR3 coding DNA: TGTGCCAGCAGCTTTTGGGGGCTCCAAGAGACCCAGTACTTC.

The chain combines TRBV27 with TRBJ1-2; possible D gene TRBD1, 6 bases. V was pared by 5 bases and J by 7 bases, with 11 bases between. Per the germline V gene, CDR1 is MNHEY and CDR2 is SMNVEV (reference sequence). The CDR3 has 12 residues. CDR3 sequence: CASSAQGGGYTF. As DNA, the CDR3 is TGTGCCAGCAGTGCACAGGGTGGTGGCTACACCTTC.

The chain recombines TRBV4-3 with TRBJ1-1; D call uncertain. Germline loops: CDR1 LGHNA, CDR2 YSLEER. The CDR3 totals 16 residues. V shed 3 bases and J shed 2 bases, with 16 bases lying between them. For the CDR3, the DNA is TGCGCCAGCAGCCAGGCCCCGGGGAGAACTAACACTGAAGCTTTCTTT. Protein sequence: CASSQAPGRTNTEAFF.

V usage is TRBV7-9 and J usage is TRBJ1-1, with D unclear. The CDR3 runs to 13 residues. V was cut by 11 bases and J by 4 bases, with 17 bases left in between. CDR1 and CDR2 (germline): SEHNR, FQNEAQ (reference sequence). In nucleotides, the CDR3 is TGTGCCTTCCTAGTCGGGGAGGGCACTGAAGCTTTCTTT. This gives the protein CAFLVGEGTEAFF.

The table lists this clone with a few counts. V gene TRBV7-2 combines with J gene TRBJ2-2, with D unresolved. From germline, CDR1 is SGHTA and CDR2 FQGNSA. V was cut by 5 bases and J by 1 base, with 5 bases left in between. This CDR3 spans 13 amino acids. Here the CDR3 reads CASSLRNTGELFF. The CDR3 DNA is TGTGCCAGCAGCCTCCGGAACACCGGGGAGCTGTTTTTT. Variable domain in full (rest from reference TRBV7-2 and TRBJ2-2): GAGVSQSPSNKVTEKGKDVELRCDPISGHTALYWYRQSLGQGLEFLIYFQGNSAPDKSGLPSDRFSAERTGGSVSTLTIQRTQQEDSAVYLCASSLRNTGELFFGEGSRLTVL.

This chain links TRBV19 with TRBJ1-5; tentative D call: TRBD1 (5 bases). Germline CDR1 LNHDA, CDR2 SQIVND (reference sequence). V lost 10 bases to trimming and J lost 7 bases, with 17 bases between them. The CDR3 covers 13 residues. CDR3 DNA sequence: TGTGCCACCCTCGGAGGGGTTTGGCAGCCCCAGCATTTT. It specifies CATLGGVWQPQHF.

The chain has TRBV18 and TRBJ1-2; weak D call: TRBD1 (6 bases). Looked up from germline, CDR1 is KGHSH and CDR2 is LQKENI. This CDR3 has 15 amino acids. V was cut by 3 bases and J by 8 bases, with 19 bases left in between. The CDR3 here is CASSPREGGTGGYTF. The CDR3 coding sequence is TGTGCCAGCTCACCCCGGGAGGGGGGCACAGGCGGCTACACCTTC. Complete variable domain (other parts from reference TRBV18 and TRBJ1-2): NAGVMQNPRHLVRRRGQEARLRCSPMKGHSHVYWYRQLPEEGLKFMVYLQKENIIDESGMPKERFSAEFPKEGPSILRIQQVVRGDSAAYFCASSPREGGTGGYTFGSGTRLTVV.

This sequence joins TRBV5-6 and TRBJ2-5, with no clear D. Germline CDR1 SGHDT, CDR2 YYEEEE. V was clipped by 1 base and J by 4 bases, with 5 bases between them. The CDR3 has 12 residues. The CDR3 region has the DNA TGTGCCAGCAGCTTGTATCGAGAGACCCAGTACTTC. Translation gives CASSLYRETQYF.

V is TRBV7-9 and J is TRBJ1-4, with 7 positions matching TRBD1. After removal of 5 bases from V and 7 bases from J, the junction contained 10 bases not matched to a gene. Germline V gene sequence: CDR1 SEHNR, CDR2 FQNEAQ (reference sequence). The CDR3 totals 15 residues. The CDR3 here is CASSQRQGGGEKLFF. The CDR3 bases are TGTGCCAGCAGCCAACGACAGGGCGGCGGTGAAAAACTGTTTTTT.